This TCR beta chain was captured by sequencing in a study of blood T cell repertoires in COVID-19. Across the whole study: Some COVID-19 samples were acute and others convalescent; all came from the United States, Italy and Spain. T cells, B-cell-depleted T cells, or PBMCs supplied cDNA or gDNA.

V dropped 3 bases and J dropped 7 bases, with 7 bases sitting between them. This CDR3 comprises 12 residues. CDR1 KGHSH and CDR2 LQKENI come from the germline V gene. Libraries were prepared by immunoSEQ multiplex PCR; TCRdb keeps only in-frame clonotypes and omits some of them. The table includes roughly 14,000 clones, around 83% detected once. The receptor was isolated from a man aged 40-50 years with active or convalescent COVID-19. The chain couples TRBV18 to TRBJ2-1; D is unclear. Input material: peripheral blood. DNA for the CDR3: TGTGCCAGCTCACCTACAGAGAATGAGCAGTTCTTC. Its translation: CASSPTENEQFF.